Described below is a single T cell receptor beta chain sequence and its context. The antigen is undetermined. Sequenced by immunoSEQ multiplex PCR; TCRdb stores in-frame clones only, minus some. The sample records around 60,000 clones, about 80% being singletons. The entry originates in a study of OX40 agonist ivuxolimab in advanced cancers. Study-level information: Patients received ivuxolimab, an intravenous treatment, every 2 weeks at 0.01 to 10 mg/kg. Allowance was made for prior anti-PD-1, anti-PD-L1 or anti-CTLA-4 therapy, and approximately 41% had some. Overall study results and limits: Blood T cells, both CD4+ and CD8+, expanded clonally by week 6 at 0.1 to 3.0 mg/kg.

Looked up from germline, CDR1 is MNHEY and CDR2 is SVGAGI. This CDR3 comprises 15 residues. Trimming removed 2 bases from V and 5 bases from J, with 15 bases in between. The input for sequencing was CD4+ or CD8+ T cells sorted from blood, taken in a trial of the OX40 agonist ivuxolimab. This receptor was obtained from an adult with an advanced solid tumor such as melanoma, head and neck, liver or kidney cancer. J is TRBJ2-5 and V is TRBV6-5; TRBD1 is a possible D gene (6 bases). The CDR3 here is CASSYRSGDPETQYF. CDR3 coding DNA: TGTGCCAGCAGTTACAGGTCAGGGGATCCGGAGACCCAGTACTTC.